Listed here are 28 T cell receptor beta chains from one sample, sequenced in a study of T cells in Graves' hyperthyroidism and ophthalmopathy. RNA transcripts yielded amplified TCR beta CDR3 regions. A set of HTBI primers served as the primers for a first-round RT-PCR of the TCR CDR3. TCRdb called the multiplex PCR reads again in MiXCR, with one record for every CDR3 protein. This sample yields fewer than 650,000 distinct CDR3 sequences, of which roughly 14% are seen a single time; approximately 5.7% belongs to the top ten. The sequenced sample consisted of blood. The source is a woman under 40 with Graves' hyperthyroidism that later progressed to Graves' ophthalmopathy.

The chain is built from TRBV7-3 and TRBJ1-1; no clear D gene. The CDR3 length is 14 residues. Germline assignment: CDR1 SGHTA and CDR2 FQGTGA. The germline V and J ends were trimmed by 5 bases and 0 bases, with 10 bases remaining between them. The DNA for the CDR3 is TGTGCCAGCAGCGTAGGACCCTTGAACACTGAAGCTTTCTTT. Residues: CASSVGPLNTEAFF.

This clonotype was seen many times. V and J are TRBV20-1 and TRBJ2-7; 7 nucleotides match TRBD1. Germline V gene sequence: CDR1 DFQATT, CDR2 SNEGSKA (reference sequence). The CDR3 extends over 14 amino acids. V shed 6 bases and J 6 bases; nucleotides not matched to a gene: 14. The CDR3 coding sequence is TGCAGTGCCTCGGCGTGGCAGGGGGATGGCGAGCAGTACTTC. It is translated as CSASAWQGDGEQYF.

This clonotype was counted a few times. The chain carries TRBV28 and TRBJ1-2; D is possibly TRBD1 (6 bases). Germline V gives CDR1 MDHEN, CDR2 SYDVKM. Trimming shortened V by 4 bases and J by 4 bases, and 13 bases separated the two germline ends. This CDR3 region has 14 residues. DNA of the CDR3: TGTGCCAGCAGTTCCCGGACAGAGCTCTATGGCTACACCTTC. Protein product: CASSSRTELYGYTF.

This chain uses TRBV7-2 with TRBJ1-2; 7 bases match TRBD1. This CDR3 is built from 17 residues. Germline V gives CDR1 SGHTA, CDR2 FQGNSA. The trim removed 6 bases at V and 4 bases at J, leaving 17 bases unmatched. The CDR3 DNA reads as TGTGCCAGCAGTCGAGGGGGCGCAGGGGGGATTTTCTATGGCTACACCTTC. This gives the protein CASSRGGAGGIFYGYTF.

This clonotype showed up just a few times. The V gene is TRBV4-1, the J gene TRBJ2-1, with D unclear. V was clipped by 1 base and J by 0 bases, with 10 bases between them. The germline gives CDR1 MGHRA, CDR2 YSYEKL. This CDR3 is built from 16 residues. The CDR3: CASSQVGPSSYNEQFF. In DNA form, the CDR3 reads TGCGCCAGCAGCCAAGTCGGGCCCAGCTCCTACAATGAGCAGTTCTTC.

The table lists this clonotype with a few counts. The J gene is TRBJ2-1, the V gene TRBV20-1, with TRBD1 identical over 9 bases. CDR3 size: 14 residues. Germline V gene sequence: CDR1 DFQATT, CDR2 SNEGSKA (reference sequence). The V gene end was trimmed by 6 bases and the J gene end by 4 bases; junction bases not matched to a gene: 7. The CDR3 sequence: CSARDREVYNEQFF. The CDR3 nucleotides are TGCAGTGCCAGGGACAGGGAAGTTTACAATGAGCAGTTCTTC.

In this sample, this clonotype turned up many times. The DNA for the CDR3 is TGTGCCAGCAGTTACTCGTCAGGGGCAGGACTGAATGAGCAGTTCTTC. Residues: CASSYSSGAGLNEQFF. The V and J genes are TRBV6-5 and TRBJ2-1; weak D call: TRBD1 (6 bases). Looked up from germline, CDR1 is MNHEY and CDR2 is SVGAGI. Deletions cut 0 bases from V and 7 bases from J, with 16 bases between. The CDR3 is made up of 16 amino acids.

This clonotype was counted ten times or more. The chain couples TRBV4-3 to TRBJ2-2; 7 bases fit TRBD2. Trimming took 4 bases from V and 1 from J; bases not matched to a gene: 3. CDR1 is LGHNA and CDR2 is YSLEER in the germline V gene. CDR3 length: 15 amino acids. The CDR3 nucleotides are TGCGCCAGCAGCCGAATAGCGGGGAACACCGGGGAGCTGTTTTTT. It translates to CASSRIAGNTGELFF.

The chain uses TRBV20-1 and TRBJ2-1, with TRBD1 matching 7 bases. Germline CDR1 is DFQATT and CDR2 is SNEGSKA (reference sequence). V gave up 0 bases and J gave up 3 bases; unmatched junction bases: 5. This CDR3 spans 15 amino acids. This CDR3 reads CSARDFDRDYNEQFF. The CDR3 nucleotides are TGCAGTGCTAGAGATTTTGACAGGGACTACAATGAGCAGTTCTTC.

This clonotype was seen a handful of times. The rearrangement links TRBV7-9 to TRBJ2-6; D is perhaps TRBD1 or TRBD2 (5 bases each). In germline, CDR1 is SEHNR, CDR2 FQNEAQ (reference sequence). This CDR3 comprises 17 residues. The V and J ends lost 6 bases and 1 base respectively, with 16 bases between them. The CDR3 sequence is CASRPRPGPSGANVLTF. The CDR3 region has the DNA TGTGCCAGCAGACCCCGCCCGGGGCCTTCTGGGGCCAACGTCCTGACTTTC.

This clonotype was recorded many times. The chain couples TRBV11-2 to TRBJ2-5; 9 bases fit TRBD2. The CDR3 is 15 residues long. Germline V gene data show CDR1 as SGHAT and CDR2 as FQNNGV. With V trimmed by 3 bases and J by 4 bases, 6 bases remained unmatched. CDR3: CASSLGGRAPETQYF. As DNA, the CDR3 is TGTGCCAGCAGCTTGGGCGGGAGGGCCCCAGAGACCCAGTACTTC.

At least ten counts were recorded for this clonotype. V is TRBV12-3 or TRBV12-4 and J is TRBJ2-1; 8 positions agree with TRBD1. The CDR3 covers 15 residues. V was clipped by 3 bases and J by 5 bases; unmatched bases: 6. Here the CDR3 reads CASSFQDRVNNEQFF. For the CDR3, the DNA is TGTGCCAGCAGTTTCCAGGACAGGGTGAACAATGAGCAGTTCTTC.

Regarding this clonotype: This may be a read error: a much more frequent sequence differs by one nucleotide. The rearrangement joins TRBV12-3 or TRBV12-4 to TRBJ1-1, with D possibly TRBD1 on 6 matching bases. The CDR3 covers 14 residues. The CDR3 region is CASSLNEGDTVAFF. The CDR3 DNA reads TGTGCCAGCAGTTTAAACGAGGGGGACACTGTAGCTTTCTTT.

This clonotype was recorded many times. This chain connects TRBV20-1 to TRBJ2-7; D is uncertain. Trimming removed 5 bases from V and 7 bases from J, with 9 bases in between. Germline V gene data show CDR1 as DFQATT and CDR2 as SNEGSKA (reference sequence). The CDR3 sequence is 10 residues long. DNA for the CDR3: TGCAGTGCTGTTCTACGGGAGCAGTACTTC. This gives the protein CSAVLREQYF.

This clonotype was seen ten or more times. V is TRBV7-2 and J is TRBJ2-7; no reliable D call. In germline, CDR1 is SGHTA, CDR2 FQGNSA. V lost 4 bases to trimming and J lost 4 bases, with 14 bases between them. The CDR3 length is 14 residues. The CDR3 spells CASSSRTARYEQYF. CDR3 nucleotide sequence: TGTGCCAGCAGCTCCCGGACGGCTAGATACGAGCAGTACTTC.

A remark on this clonotype: A much larger clone lies a single base off, so this may be a read error. The chain employs TRBV28 and TRBJ2-7; no clear D gene. The germline V gene has CDR1 MDHEN and CDR2 SYDVKM. The CDR3 spans 16 residues. Trimming cost V 2 bases and J 3 bases, with 17 bases left between them. CDR3 sequence reads: CASSLRTGQKIYEQYF. The CDR3 DNA reads as TGTGCCAGCAGTTTAAGGACCGGGCAGAAGATCTACGAGCAGTACTTC.

This clonotype showed up many times. DNA of the CDR3: TGTGCCAGCAGTTTTCAGGCGGCGGTGAACACTGAAGCTTTCTTT. Protein: CASSFQAAVNTEAFF. V and J are TRBV27 and TRBJ1-1, with no clear D. CDR3 size: 15 residues. Trimming cost V 3 bases and J 0 bases, with 11 bases left between them. CDR1 and CDR2 (germline): MNHEY, SMNVEV (reference sequence).

In this sample, this clonotype turned up many times. The V call is TRBV27, the J call TRBJ2-2; D remains unclear. V gave up 8 bases and J gave up 3 bases, with 7 bases separating them. This CDR3 comprises 12 residues. The V gene's germline CDR1 is MNHEY and CDR2 SMNVEV (reference sequence). This CDR3 reads CASEADTGELFF. The CDR3 region has the DNA TGTGCCAGCGAGGCGGACACCGGGGAGCTGTTTTTT.

This clonotype was detected many times. This sequence joins TRBV27 and TRBJ2-1; 8 bases are shared with TRBD1. CDR1 and CDR2 from the germline V gene are MNHEY and SMNVEV (reference sequence). The CDR3 runs to 14 residues. With 4 bases clipped from V and 4 bases from J, the junction kept 3 bases outside the gene matches. CDR3 protein: CASSSGQGYNEQFF. The CDR3 coding sequence is TGTGCCAGCAGTTCTGGACAGGGTTACAATGAGCAGTTCTTC.

A note on this clonotype: This may be a read error, as it is one base from a much larger clone. The chain uses TRBV9 and TRBJ2-5, with 7 bases that match TRBD1. Germline V gives CDR1 SGDLS, CDR2 YYNGEE. CDR3 length equals 14 residues. The CDR3 sequence: CASSLAGGKETLYF. In nucleotides, the CDR3 is TGTGCCAGCAGCTTGGCAGGGGGTAAGGAGACCCTGTACTTC.

In this sample, this clonotype turned up many times. A read error may produce the germline difference seen at one junction end. The rearrangement joins TRBV29-1 to TRBJ2-7, with 13 bases fitting TRBD2. CDR1 and CDR2 (germline): SQVTM, ANQGSEA. This CDR3 has 14 amino acids. As DNA, the CDR3 is TGCAGCGTAGAAGGACTAGCGGGAGATTACGAGCAGTACTTC. It translates to CSVEGLAGDYEQYF.

This clonotype occurred a few times. This sequence joins TRBV30 and TRBJ1-5, with D unresolved. CDR1 and CDR2 from the germline V gene are GTSNPN and SVGIG (reference sequence). The CDR3 runs to 15 residues. Trimming left V 2 bases short and J 4 bases short, with 15 bases between. CDR3: CAWSSIKKTNQPQHF. The CDR3 DNA is TGTGCCTGGAGTTCGATAAAAAAAACTAATCAGCCCCAGCATTTT.

The sample holds a few counts of this clonotype. V and J are TRBV7-9 and TRBJ2-1; 10 positions agree with TRBD2. Germline-derived CDR1 and CDR2 are SEHNR and FQNEAQ (reference sequence). The CDR3 is 16 amino acids. J gave up 2 bases and V 3 bases, and 4 bases lay outside the gene matches. The DNA for the CDR3 is TGTGCCAGCAGCTTGAGAGCGGGAGGGACCTACAATGAGCAGTTCTTC. Its translation is CASSLRAGGTYNEQFF. The full variable domain, rest sourced from reference TRBV7-9 and TRBJ2-1, is DTGVSQNPRHKITKRGQNVTFRCDPISEHNRLYWYRQTLGQGPEFLTYFQNEAQLEKSRLLSDRFSAERPKGSFSTLEIQRTEQGDSAMYLCASSLRAGGTYNEQFFGPGTRLTVL.

This clonotype was observed a handful of times. This CDR3 reads CASSDLQGLPGNTIYF. Here the CDR3 DNA reads TGTGCCAGCAGTGACTTACAGGGCCTCCCTGGAAACACCATATATTTT. The V and J genes are TRBV25-1 and TRBJ1-3; D is possibly TRBD1 (6 bases). Per the germline V gene, CDR1 is MGHDK and CDR2 is SYGVNS. Between the trimmed V and J ends, which lost 3 bases and 2 bases, there was a span of 14 bases. There are 16 residues in the CDR3. The whole variable domain, remainder taken from reference TRBV25-1 and TRBJ1-3, is EADIYQTPRYLVIGTGKKITLECSQTMGHDKMYWYQQDPGMELHLIHYSYGVNSTEKGDLSSESTVSRIRTEHFPLTLESARPSHTSQYLCASSDLQGLPGNTIYFGEGSWLTVV.

In its sample, this clonotype was seen many times. The chain couples TRBV10-3 to TRBJ1-1, with a tentative D call TRBD1 (5 bases). CDR1 is ENHRY, CDR2 SYGVKD, per germline. V dropped 10 bases and J dropped 0 bases, with 15 bases sitting between them. This CDR3 contains 14 residues. The CDR3 coding sequence is TGTGCCACCCAGAATGGAGGGGTGAACACTGAAGCTTTCTTT. Translation: CATQNGGVNTEAFF.

This clonotype showed up just a few times. The chain uses TRBV2 and TRBJ2-2, with D possibly matching TRBD1 (6 bases). The V gene's germline CDR1 is SNHLY and CDR2 FYNNEI. Trimming shortened V by 7 bases and J by 7 bases, and 19 bases separated the two germline ends. The CDR3 runs to 15 residues. The CDR3 here is CASKQRGGYIGELFF. CDR3 sequence (DNA): TGTGCCAGCAAACAAAGAGGGGGATATATCGGGGAGCTGTTTTTT. Complete variable domain (other parts from reference TRBV2 and TRBJ2-2): EPEVTQTPSHQVTQMGQEVILRCVPISNHLYFYWYRQILGQKVEFLVSFYNNEISEKSEIFDDQFSVERPDGSNFTLKIRSTKLEDSAMYFCASKQRGGYIGELFFGEGSRLTVL.

The gene calls are TRBV7-2 and TRBJ2-1; TRBD2 aligns across 9 bases. CDR1 SGHTA and CDR2 FQGNSA come from the germline V gene. Trimming removed 2 bases from V and 5 bases from J; junction bases left unmatched: 7. This CDR3 comprises 16 residues. The CDR3 reads CASSLMGSGSHNEQFF. CDR3 nucleotide sequence: TGTGCCAGCAGCTTAATGGGTAGCGGGAGCCACAATGAGCAGTTCTTC.

This clonotype was recorded at least ten times. The chain links TRBV29-1 to TRBJ2-7; 8 nucleotides align to TRBD2. This CDR3 region has 14 residues. The V and J ends lost 4 bases and 6 bases, in that order; junction bases with no gene match: 11. Germline V gene data show CDR1 as SQVTM and CDR2 as ANQGSEA. CDR3 nucleotide sequence: TGCAGCGTTGTAAGAAGCGGGAGACCCGGCGAGCAGTACTTC. This gives the protein CSVVRSGRPGEQYF.